Reported below is one T cell receptor (beta chain). Antigen specificity is unknown. From germline, CDR1 is MGHRA and CDR2 YSYEKL. The CDR3 covers 16 residues. The V segment lost 4 bases and the J segment 5 bases; nucleotides outside the gene matches: 10. The data belong to a study of shared clonotypes between healthy human individuals. Across the whole study: Samples came from a couple of female and a few male donors aged 18 to 49.

Sequencing used immunoSEQ multiplex PCR; TCRdb keeps in-frame clones, though not all of them. The data hold around 2,000,000 clones, with around 93% observed a single time. Naive CD8 cells lacked CD45RO and underwent positive selection for CCR7, leaving out terminally differentiated effector memory CD45RA+ cells. Whole-study findings and limits: Clonotype sharing across donors was expected to vary with sequencing depth. Few donors limited the genetic and exposure-history diversity represented. It was only blood that was sampled, and tissue repertoires likely differ.

The V gene is TRBV4-1, the J gene TRBJ2-1, with 8 bases aligning to TRBD2. Sequencing was performed on naive CD8+ T cells from PBMCs. This clonotype was obtained from a man between 18 and 35 years old in good health. Some clones in this sample may be carry-over from other donors' samples. In nucleotides, the CDR3 is TGCGCCAGCAGCCCTGTACAGGGACTAGATCACAATGAGCAGTTCTTC. This codes for CASSPVQGLDHNEQFF.